This is a list of T cell receptor beta chains from one sample in a study of Tregs in tolerant kidney transplant recipients. The table came from immunoSEQ multiplex PCR; TCRdb's copy has only in-frame clones and leaves some out. This sample has some 240,000 clones, with 84% found just once. Sequencing was performed on CD4+ T cells from blood. These receptors all stem from a human donor in good health. Each CDR3 is given with its conserved first and last residue. The D gene is left open where the match is weak. A row's size may be missing; if present it is once, few, many or a size class.

NA,TRBJ2-7,TRBV2,TRBD2,CASSEVPGLVGYEQYF,TGTGCCAGCAGTGAGGTCCCGGGACTAGTAGGCTACGAGCAGTACTTC
NA,TRBJ2-7,TRBV2,TRBD1,CASKKETGGSVGTYEQYF,TGTGCCAGCAAAAAAGAGACAGGGGGCTCCGTCGGAACCTACGAGCAGTACTTC
NA,TRBJ1-2,TRBV11-2,NA,CASSQSRTTNYGYTF,TGTGCCAGCAGCCAAAGCAGGACCACTAACTATGGCTACACCTTC
NA,TRBJ1-1,TRBV15,NA,CATSRGIGDTEAFF,TGTGCCACCAGCAGAGGGATTGGGGACACTGAAGCTTTCTTT
NA,TRBJ1-1,TRBV2,NA,CASSVGQGTEAFF,TGTGCCAGTTCGGTGGGCCAGGGCACTGAAGCTTTCTTT
NA,TRBJ2-5,TRBV11-3,NA,CASSRQYPETQYF,TGTGCCAGCAGCCGACAGTACCCTGAGACCCAGTACTTC
NA,TRBJ2-1,TRBV6-1,NA,CASEEPAYNEQFF,TGTGCCAGCGAAGAGCCAGCCTACAATGAGCAGTTCTTC
NA,TRBJ1-1,TRBV5-1,NA,CASRGGDTEAFF,TGCGCCAGCAGGGGGGGAGACACTGAAGCTTTCTTT
NA,TRBJ1-2,TRBV7-9,NA,CAPGNYGYTF,TGTGCCCCGGGGAACTATGGCTACACCTTC
NA,TRBJ1-2,TRBV10-3,NA,CAISAGGGRSYTF,TGTGCCATCAGCGCTGGCGGGGGTCGAAGCTACACCTTC
NA,TRBJ1-5,TRBV18,NA,CASSPQGNQPQHF,TGTGCCAGCTCACCACAAGGGAATCAGCCCCAGCATTTT
NA,TRBJ2-1,TRBV19,TRBD2,CASSRTSGRSSYNEQFF,TGTGCCAGTAGCAGGACTAGCGGGAGGAGCTCCTACAATGAGCAGTTCTTC
NA,TRBJ1-6,TRBV6-1,NA,CASSIREDNSPLHF,TGTGCCAGCAGTATCAGGGAGGATAATTCACCCCTCCACTTT
NA,TRBJ2-1,TRBV18,TRBD2,CASRPGLAGNEQFF,TGTGCCAGCCGACCGGGACTAGCGGGAAATGAGCAGTTCTTC
NA,TRBJ2-7,TRBV12-5,NA,CASGLVQFPHYEQYF,TGTGCTAGTGGTCTGGTACAATTCCCTCACTACGAGCAGTACTTC
NA,TRBJ2-1,TRBV18,NA,CASFKPGGGTYNEQFF,TGTGCCAGCTTCAAACCAGGGGGAGGGACCTACAATGAGCAGTTCTTC
NA,TRBJ1-4,TRBV6-1,NA,CASTVTTNEKLFF,TGTGCCAGCACAGTCACAACTAATGAAAAACTGTTTTTT
NA,TRBJ1-4,TRBV5-1,TRBD1,CASSFGQGASEKLFF,TGCGCCAGCAGCTTCGGACAGGGGGCGAGTGAAAAACTGTTTTTT
NA,TRBJ1-1,TRBV19,TRBD1,CASSIDRGRGRPEAFF,TGTGCCAGTAGTATAGATCGGGGCAGGGGGCGACCTGAAGCTTTCTTT
NA,TRBJ1-1,TRBV19,NA,CATGGGRSVTEAFF,TGTGCCACTGGGGGCGGACGGTCGGTGACTGAAGCTTTCTTT
NA,TRBJ1-1,TRBV6-5,TRBD1,CASSYRGRGNTEAFF,TGTGCCAGCAGTTACAGGGGGCGCGGGAACACTGAAGCTTTCTTT
once,TRBJ1-5,TRBV11-2,TRBD1,CASSNTGGGDQPQHF,TGTGCCAGCAGCAACACAGGGGGAGGGGATCAGCCCCAGCATTTT
NA,TRBJ1-3,TRBV30,NA,CAWSVGGYSGNTIYF,TGTGCCTGGAGTGTGGGAGGTTACTCTGGAAACACCATATATTTT
NA,TRBJ1-4,TRBV6-6,NA,CASSSRDRNEKLFF,TGTGCCAGCAGTTCCCGGGACCGTAATGAAAAACTGTTTTTT
NA,TRBJ1-6,TRBV7-6,TRBD1,CASSLAPPGTANSPLHF,TGTGCCAGCAGCTTAGCGCCACCCGGGACAGCTAATTCACCCCTCCACTTT
NA,TRBJ2-7,TRBV27,TRBD1,CASSTPGQGAYEQYF,TGTGCCAGCAGTACACCGGGACAGGGGGCTTACGAGCAGTACTTC
NA,TRBJ2-5,TRBV7-8,NA,CASSPVGQRMTQYF,TGTGCCAGCAGCCCGGTCGGCCAGCGAATGACCCAGTACTTC
NA,TRBJ1-2,TRBV28,NA,CASSLGYYGYTF,TGTGCCAGCAGCCTGGGGTATTATGGCTACACCTTC
NA,TRBJ2-2,TRBV6-4,NA,CASRETGVNTGELFF,TGTGCCAGCAGGGAAACTGGGGTGAACACCGGGGAGCTGTTTTTT
once,TRBJ1-4,TRBV18,NA,CASSPLAGTYEKLFF,TGTGCCAGCTCACCACTGGCAGGGACCTATGAAAAACTGTTTTTT
NA,TRBJ2-3,TRBV15,NA,CATSIGRRGTTDTQYF,TGTGCCACCAGCATCGGAAGGAGGGGAACCACAGATACGCAGTATTTT
NA,TRBJ1-2,TRBV27,TRBD1,CASSRGQGNYGYTF,TGTGCCAGCAGTCGGGGACAGGGAAACTATGGCTACACCTTC
NA,TRBJ1-5,TRBV5-1,TRBD1,CASSLAAGGQPQHF,TGCGCCAGCAGCTTGGCGGCAGGGGGTCAGCCCCAGCATTTT
NA,TRBJ2-6,TRBV15,NA,CATSTFSSGANVLTF,TGTGCCACCAGCACCTTCTCCTCTGGGGCCAACGTCCTGACTTTC
NA,TRBJ1-5,TRBV5-6,NA,CASSSNAGADQPQHF,TGTGCCAGCAGCTCAAATGCGGGGGCTGATCAGCCCCAGCATTTT
NA,TRBJ2-1,TRBV10-3,NA,CAISESTASGDEQFF,TGTGCCATCAGTGAGTCGACAGCGTCGGGCGATGAGCAGTTCTTC